There are a few counts of the clone carrying this T cell receptor beta chain. Next came a second PCR, run for about 7 to 12 cycles, which used a sample-barcoded 5' primer along with a J-beta primer mix. TCRdb processed the 5' RACE reads anew with MiXCR; each CDR3 protein has one entry. The table shows roughly 700,000 distinct CDR3 sequences, with around 32% occurring only once. This specimen comes from a study of blood T cells in healthy people across ages. Looked up from germline, CDR1 is SGHTA and CDR2 is FQGNSA. The V gene lost 1 base and the J gene lost 0 bases, with 6 bases spanning the gap. CDR3 length: 15 residues.

Material: blood. The chain couples TRBV7-2 to TRBJ2-2; D unclear. The TCR originated in a woman of 80 years or more in good health. CDR3 DNA sequence: TGTGCCAGCAGCTTAGGGCGAGCGAACACCGGGGAGCTGTTTTTT. Encoded protein: CASSLGRANTGELFF.